Following are 29 T cell receptor beta chains from one sample sequenced in a study of Graves' ophthalmopathy and Graves' hyperthyroidism. RNA transcripts yielded amplified TCR beta CDR3 regions. First-round RT-PCR relied on HTBI primers, and a second-round multiplex PCR came next. TCRdb passed the multiplex PCR reads through MiXCR, listing each CDR3 protein once. The sample holds 230,000 or so distinct CDR3 sequences; around 45% are singletons and the top ten take around half. The sequenced sample consisted of peripheral blood. These TCRs come from an adult man with Graves' ophthalmopathy.

This chain links TRBV11-2 with TRBJ2-7; D possibly corresponds to TRBD2 (6 bases). Germline lookup yields CDR1 SGHAT and CDR2 FQNNGV. V was trimmed by 5 bases and J by 6 bases, leaving 20 bases between them. There are 15 residues in the CDR3. The CDR3 protein is CASSTFRDSAGEQYF. The CDR3 coding sequence is TGTGCCAGCAGCACCTTCCGGGACTCCGCCGGCGAGCAGTACTTC.

This clonotype has just a few counts. The V and J genes are TRBV20-1 and TRBJ2-5, with 10 bases that match TRBD1. CDR1 is DFQATT and CDR2 is SNEGSKA in the germline V gene (reference sequence). V dropped 8 bases and J dropped 7; count of bases not matched to a gene: 7. This CDR3 contains 12 residues. In DNA form, the CDR3 reads TGCAGTCCAGGACAGGGGGGGGGGACCCAGTACTTC. The encoded protein is CSPGQGGGTQYF.

The chain is built from TRBV5-1 and TRBJ2-7; D is perhaps TRBD1 (5 bases). The CDR3 runs to 13 residues. Trimming cost V 4 bases and J 2 bases, with 10 bases left between them. Germline V gene data show CDR1 as SGHRS and CDR2 as YFSETQ. CDR3 amino acids: CASSATATYEQYF. The CDR3, as DNA: TGCGCCAGCAGCGCGACAGCAACCTACGAGCAGTACTTC. Supplemented by reference TRBV5-1 and TRBJ2-7, the full variable domain reads KAGVTQTPRYLIKTRGQQVTLSCSPISGHRSVSWYQQTPGQGLQFLFEYFSETQRNKGNFPGRFSGRQFSNSRSEMNVSTLELGDSALYLCASSATATYEQYFGPGTRLTVT.

This clonotype was seen only once. The junction departs from the called germline gene at one end, perhaps through a read error. This chain connects TRBV10-1 to TRBJ2-5; D call uncertain. This CDR3 spans 13 amino acids. The germline V gene has CDR1 WNHNN and CDR2 SYGVQD (reference sequence). The CDR3 DNA reads as TGCGCCAGCAGTGAGTCGATGGAAGAGGCCCAGTACTTC. This sequence encodes CASSESMEEAQYF.

The gene calls are TRBV25-1 and TRBJ2-5; possibly TRBD2 for D (6 bases). Germline-derived CDR1 and CDR2 are MGHDK and SYGVNS. The CDR3 has 17 amino acids. Between the trimmed V and J ends, which lost 3 bases and 5 bases, there was a span of 22 bases. The CDR3, as DNA: TGTGCCAGCAGTGACCCCCCGGGAGCAGGGCCCCGGGAGACCCAGTACTTC. Its protein is CASSDPPGAGPRETQYF. The entire variable domain, with the rest obtained from reference TRBV25-1 and TRBJ2-5, is as follows: EADIYQTPRYLVIGTGKKITLECSQTMGHDKMYWYQQDPGMELHLIHYSYGVNSTEKGDLSSESTVSRIRTEHFPLTLESARPSHTSQYLCASSDPPGAGPRETQYFGPGTRLLVL.

V and J are TRBV5-1 and TRBJ1-3; 9 positions match TRBD1. Germline V gives CDR1 SGHRS, CDR2 YFSETQ. J was trimmed by 4 bases and V by 2 bases; bases with no gene match: 4. The CDR3 loop spans 15 amino acids. The CDR3 region is CASSFGQGIGNTIYF. CDR3 coding DNA: TGCGCCAGCAGCTTCGGACAGGGGATCGGAAACACCATATATTTT.

This clonotype was counted once. The chain carries TRBV29-1 and TRBJ1-2, with D maybe TRBD1 (6 bases). V was trimmed by 7 bases and J by 1 base, leaving 19 bases between them. Germline V gene data show CDR1 as SQVTM and CDR2 as ANQGSEA. The CDR3 is 15 amino acids. The CDR3 DNA reads TGCAGCGGGCGCACGGGACAAAGGCTTAACTATGGCTACACCTTC. Translated: CSGRTGQRLNYGYTF.

The chain is built from TRBV7-2 and TRBJ1-2; 7 bases map to TRBD1. The germline CDR1 and CDR2 sequences are SGHTA and FQGNSA. This CDR3 contains 16 residues. With 5 bases clipped from V and 0 bases from J, the junction kept 9 bases outside the gene matches. CDR3 loop: CASSVYRGPANYGYTF. The CDR3 DNA reads as TGTGCCAGCAGCGTCTACAGGGGCCCAGCTAACTATGGCTACACCTTC.

The sample holds a few counts of this clonotype. The chain couples TRBV10-3 to TRBJ2-7, with TRBD2 matching over 10 bases. From germline, CDR1 is ENHRY and CDR2 SYGVKD. CDR3 length: 16 residues. Unmatched junction bases numbered 4, after V lost 2 bases and J lost 0 bases. The CDR3 loop is CAISEGLADVSYEQYF. The CDR3 DNA follows: TGTGCCATCAGTGAGGGACTAGCGGACGTCTCCTACGAGCAGTACTTC.

This clonotype occurred a few times. V gene TRBV6-5 combines with J gene TRBJ1-1; no definite D call. The germline V gene encodes CDR1 MNHEY and CDR2 SVGAGI. V lost 5 bases, J lost 8 bases, and 9 bases lay in between. There are 11 residues in the CDR3. The CDR3 loop is CASSEVREAFF. The CDR3 region has the DNA TGTGCCAGCAGTGAAGTCCGGGAAGCTTTCTTT.

A word on this clonotype: A junction end diverges from the germline sequence, so it may reflect a read error. J is TRBJ1-2 and V is TRBV5-1, with 7 bases fitting TRBD1. The CDR3 runs to 13 residues. Germline loops: CDR1 SGHRS, CDR2 YFSETQ. CDR3 in DNA: TGTGCCAGCAGCCCCGACAGGGAAACGGGCTACACCTTC. Its protein is CASSPDRETGYTF.

This clonotype was counted many times. The chain employs TRBV7-2 and TRBJ2-2, with 9 bases identical to TRBD1. Losses at the gene ends were 3 bases for V and 5 bases for J; bases not matched to a gene: 7. Germline values: CDR1 SGHTA, CDR2 FQGNSA. CDR3 length equals 16 residues. The CDR3 sequence is CASSFYRGLETGELFF. CDR3 coding DNA: TGTGCCAGCAGCTTTTACAGGGGGCTGGAGACCGGGGAGCTGTTTTTT.

The J gene is TRBJ1-4, the V gene TRBV2; 7 bases match TRBD1. The CDR3 runs 14 residues. With 6 bases clipped from V and 5 bases from J, the junction kept 6 bases outside the gene matches. The germline V gene has CDR1 SNHLY and CDR2 FYNNEI. Written as DNA, the CDR3 is TGTGCCAGCAGGCTGGGACAGTCCAATGAAAAACTGTTTTTT. This translates into CASRLGQSNEKLFF.

This clonotype was seen a few times. V and J are TRBV28 and TRBJ1-6; no reliable D call. CDR3 length: 12 amino acids. Trimming pared 5 bases from V and 10 bases from J, leaving 9 bases between. CDR1 is MDHEN and CDR2 is SYDVKM in the germline V gene. For the CDR3, the DNA is TGTGCCAGCAGTGACCGTCAATCACCCCTCCACTTT. This translates into CASSDRQSPLHF.

V gene TRBV7-9 combines with J gene TRBJ2-7; D call uncertain. CDR1 and CDR2 (germline): SEHNR, FQNEAQ (reference sequence). The CDR3 is made up of 15 amino acids. The V gene lost 1 base and the J gene lost 1 base, with 11 bases spanning the gap. In DNA, the CDR3 is TGTGCCAGCAGCTTAGTGGCTGATCTTTCCTACGAGCAGTACTTC. Encoded protein: CASSLVADLSYEQYF.

The rearrangement joins TRBV7-9 to TRBJ2-7; perhaps TRBD2 as D (6 bases). The length of the CDR3 is 17 residues. Trimming shortened V by 6 bases and J by 1 base, and 22 bases separated the two germline ends. In germline, CDR1 is SEHNR, CDR2 FQNEAQ (reference sequence). CDR3 loop: CASSSPGRELRSYEQYF. CDR3 sequence (DNA): TGTGCCAGCAGTTCCCCAGGGCGGGAACTTCGGTCCTACGAGCAGTACTTC.

V is TRBV7-8 and J is TRBJ2-5; possibly TRBD2 for D (5 bases). The CDR3 extends over 13 amino acids. The V and J ends lost 6 bases and 4 bases respectively, with 12 bases between them. Germline assignment: CDR1 SGHVS and CDR2 FQNEAQ. The CDR3 protein is CASRGGSGETQYF. The CDR3 DNA reads TGTGCCAGCAGGGGTGGGAGTGGAGAGACCCAGTACTTC. Based on the CDR3 plus reference TRBV7-8 and TRBJ2-5, the full variable domain is GAGVSQSPRYKVAKRGQDVALRCDPISGHVSLFWYQQALGQGPEFLTYFQNEAQLDKSGLPSDRFFAERPEGSVSTLKIQRTQQEDSAVYLCASRGGSGETQYFGPGTRLLVL.

This clonotype was found many times. The chain is built from TRBV29-1 and TRBJ1-1; D is ambiguous. V lost 7 bases and J lost 0, with 15 bases in between. This CDR3 is 14 amino acids long. From germline, CDR1 is SQVTM and CDR2 ANQGSEA. The DNA for the CDR3 is TGCAGCGCCACACTCACGAGAATGAACACTGAAGCTTTCTTT. It is translated as CSATLTRMNTEAFF.

The CDR3 nucleotides read TGTGCCAGTAGTGGTGGGACAGGGGGCTCGGAGACCCAGTACTTC. As protein: CASSGGTGGSETQYF. The chain combines TRBV7-3 with TRBJ2-5; 12 nucleotides match TRBD1. V lost 9 bases, J lost 5 bases, and 10 bases stayed unmatched. Germline V gives CDR1 SGHTA, CDR2 FQGTGA. This CDR3 has 15 residues.

The CDR3 nucleotides read TGTGCCAGCAGCTTGGACAGGGATTCCGGAAACACCATATATTTT. Amino acids: CASSLDRDSGNTIYF. The V and J genes are TRBV11-2 and TRBJ1-3; 8 bases are a match to TRBD1. J lost 4 bases, V lost 3 bases, and 5 bases had no gene match. In germline, CDR1 is SGHAT, CDR2 FQNNGV. This CDR3 region has 15 residues.

The chain links TRBV10-3 to TRBJ2-5; D may be TRBD2 (6 bases). Trimming removed 10 bases from V and 5 bases from J, with 20 bases in between. The CDR3 is made up of 14 amino acids. Germline V gene data show CDR1 as ENHRY and CDR2 as SYGVKD. The CDR3 loop is CASTPRGIAETQYF. The CDR3 nucleotides read TGTGCCAGCACCCCTCGCGGGATAGCGGAGACCCAGTACTTC.

This clonotype showed up just a few times. The chain recombines TRBV2 with TRBJ2-7, with D unresolved. The CDR3 has 12 amino acids. The germline gives CDR1 SNHLY, CDR2 FYNNEI. The V and J ends lost 3 bases and 4 bases respectively, with 7 bases between them. The CDR3 DNA sequence: TGTGCCAGCAGTGACGCCACATACGAGCAGTACTTC. Protein product: CASSDATYEQYF.

In regard to this clonotype: Just one base apart from a much larger clone, this may be a read error. This rearrangement joins TRBV25-1 to TRBJ2-2; D possibly uses TRBD1 or TRBD2 (6 bases each). CDR1 and CDR2 from the germline V gene are MGHDK and SYGVNS. The CDR3 contains 13 residues. The V end was cut by 3 bases, the J end by 7 bases, with 9 bases between. The CDR3 nucleotides are TGTGCCAGCAGTGATGAGGGGGGCGGGGAGCTGTTTTTT. It specifies CASSDEGGGELFF. The full variable domain, rest sourced from reference TRBV25-1 and TRBJ2-2, is EADIYQTPRYLVIGTGKKITLECSQTMGHDKMYWYQQDPGMELHLIHYSYGVNSTEKGDLSSESTVSRIRTEHFPLTLESARPSHTSQYLCASSDEGGGELFFGEGSRLTVL.

V is TRBV24-1 and J is TRBJ1-5; TRBD1 aligns across 8 bases. J lost 0 bases, V lost 2 bases, and 2 bases had no gene match. CDR1 and CDR2 (germline): KGHDR, SFDVKD. CDR3 length: 16 amino acids. The CDR3 DNA sequence: TGTGCCACCAGTGATTCGACAGGGGATAGCAATCAGCCCCAGCATTTT. This translates into CATSDSTGDSNQPQHF.

This chain joins TRBV4-1 and TRBJ1-6; the D is unclear. The V and J ends lost 3 bases and 13 bases respectively, with 7 bases between them. CDR3 size: 11 residues. Germline V gene lookup returns CDR1 MGHRA and CDR2 YSYEKL. The CDR3 DNA sequence: TGCGCCAGCAGCCAGGGGTGGCCCCTCCACTTT. Its protein product is CASSQGWPLHF.

The CDR3 is CASGPGTGGYGYTF. The CDR3 coding sequence is TGTGCCAGCGGCCCGGGGACAGGGGGCTATGGCTACACCTTC. The chain recombines TRBV7-2 with TRBJ1-2; TRBD1 agrees at 11 bases. The V gene end was trimmed by 8 bases and the J gene end by 4 bases; junction bases not matched to a gene: 6. CDR1 is SGHTA and CDR2 is FQGNSA in the germline V gene. This CDR3 region has 14 residues.

The rearrangement links TRBV5-4 to TRBJ2-7; D unresolved. Germline V gene lookup returns CDR1 SGHNT and CDR2 YYREEE (reference sequence). The germline V and J ends were trimmed by 1 base and 3 bases, with 8 bases remaining between them. This CDR3 has 13 amino acids. CDR3 protein: CASSLSADYEQYF. The CDR3 bases are TGTGCCAGCAGCTTGTCGGCTGACTACGAGCAGTACTTC.

A word on this clonotype: Because it lacks the conserved phenylalanine or tryptophan at the end, this CDR3 is likely a read error. V gene TRBV24-1 combines with J gene TRBJ1-2; D is possibly TRBD1 (6 bases). The ends were cut back, 3 bases at V and 4 bases at J, with 14 bases in the middle. Germline CDR1 is KGHDR and CDR2 is SFDVKD. The CDR3 runs 15 residues. CDR3 amino acids: CATSDEGGRLYGYTL. The CDR3 bases are TGTGCCACCAGTGATGAGGGGGGCAGACTCTATGGCTACACCCTC.

This chain uses TRBV7-9 with TRBJ2-2; no firm D call. From germline, CDR1 is SEHNR and CDR2 FQNEAQ (reference sequence). The CDR3 sequence is 14 residues long. Deletions cut 1 base from V and 4 bases from J, with 7 bases between. In DNA, the CDR3 is TGTGCCAGCAGCTTAGTCCCGGTCACCGGGGAGCTGTTTTTT. Translated, it gives CASSLVPVTGELFF.